This entry lists 26 T cell receptor beta chains sequenced from one sample in a study of blood T cell repertoires in COVID-19. Clones were read by immunoSEQ multiplex PCR, and TCRdb kept only the in-frame ones, dropping some. The sample has roughly 360,000 clones; roughly 90% are singletons. The specimen was PBMCs or T cells enriched from blood (not recorded which). The receptors here all came from a woman aged 30 to 39 with acute COVID-19.

The table lists this clone with a count of one. The same CDR3 also results from other DNA sequences found in this sample. The chain carries TRBV5-4 and TRBJ1-2, with 8 bases fitting TRBD1. The CDR3 spans 13 residues. Germline values: CDR1 SGHNT, CDR2 YYREEE (reference sequence). V lost 1 base to trimming and J lost 7 bases; unmatched junction nucleotides: 3. The CDR3 bases are TGTGCCAGCAGCTTGCAGGGGGCGGGTGGCTACACCTTC. It codes for CASSLQGAGGYTF.

The J gene is TRBJ2-3, the V gene TRBV7-9; D gene uncertain. The CDR3 is 11 amino acids. V was shortened by 8 bases and J by 5 bases, with 8 bases between the two germline ends. Germline values: CDR1 SEHNR, CDR2 FQNEAQ (reference sequence). The CDR3 DNA reads as TGTGCCAGCGGGCAGGTAGATACGCAGTATTTT. Protein sequence: CASGQVDTQYF.

This clone was seen a single time. The chain combines TRBV24-1 with TRBJ1-2, with 10 bases lining up with TRBD1. Germline CDR1 reads KGHDR; CDR2 reads SFDVKD. CDR3 length: 14 residues. Trimming at V came to 3 bases and at J to 4 bases, leaving 1 base not matched to a gene. The CDR3 loop is CATSDDRGPYGYTF. CDR3 DNA: TGTGCCACCAGTGATGACAGGGGGCCCTATGGCTACACCTTC.

This rearrangement joins TRBV7-9 to TRBJ2-7; no clear D gene. Looked up from germline, CDR1 is SEHNR and CDR2 is FQNEAQ (reference sequence). This CDR3 region has 14 residues. V was clipped by 6 bases and J by 0 bases, with 12 bases between them. The chain's CDR3 is CASSLDGDSYEQYF. CDR3 in DNA: TGTGCCAGCAGTCTCGACGGAGACTCCTACGAGCAGTACTTC.

V is TRBV5-6 and J is TRBJ2-5; no firm D call. CDR1 is SGHDT and CDR2 is YYEEEE in the germline V gene. CDR3 length: 17 amino acids. Trimming pared 0 bases from V and 1 base from J, leaving 16 bases between. The CDR3 DNA is TGTGCCAGCAGCTTGGGTGGGCACGACCCATCCCAAGAGACCCAGTACTTC. It specifies CASSLGGHDPSQETQYF. Using reference TRBV5-6 and TRBJ2-5 for the parts outside the CDR3, the full variable domain is DAGVTQSPTHLIKTRGQQVTLRCSPKSGHDTVSWYQQALGQGPQFIFQYYEEEERQRGNFPDRFSGHQFPNYSSELNVNALLLGDSALYLCASSLGGHDPSQETQYFGPGTRLLVL.

V usage is TRBV6-5 and J usage is TRBJ1-4; D remains ambiguous. CDR1 and CDR2 (germline): MNHEY, SVGAGI. This CDR3 is 14 amino acids long. The V and J ends lost 0 bases and 3 bases respectively, with 5 bases between them. CDR3 sequence reads: CASSYSGANEKLFF. The CDR3 nucleotides are TGTGCCAGCAGTTACTCAGGAGCTAATGAAAAACTGTTTTTT.

The chain uses TRBV14 and TRBJ2-1, with a weak D call TRBD2 (5 bases). The CDR3 is 13 amino acids. Germline V CDR1 and CDR2: SGHDN, FVKESK. V lost 2 bases, J lost 9 bases, and 11 bases lay in between. The CDR3 loop is CASSQSLAGEQFF. CDR3 DNA: TGTGCCAGCAGCCAAAGTCTAGCTGGTGAGCAGTTCTTC.

The chain combines TRBV11-2 with TRBJ2-7; 8 bases fit TRBD2. V was clipped by 2 bases and J by 0 bases; unmatched bases: 6. CDR3 length equals 16 residues. Germline lookup yields CDR1 SGHAT and CDR2 FQNNGV. The CDR3 region has the DNA TGTGCCAGCAGCTTAATGGCGGGGGGTTCCTCCTACGAGCAGTACTTC. This sequence encodes CASSLMAGGSSYEQYF.

The chain links TRBV19 to TRBJ2-1; 8 nucleotides agree with TRBD1. The V segment lost 4 bases and the J segment 3 bases; nucleotides outside the gene matches: 2. In germline, CDR1 is LNHDA, CDR2 SQIVND (reference sequence). The CDR3 spans 14 residues. CDR3 loop: CASSNRGSYNEQFF. Written as DNA, the CDR3 is TGTGCCAGTAGTAACAGGGGGAGCTACAATGAGCAGTTCTTC.

The chain carries TRBV20-1 and TRBJ1-1, with unresolved D. Germline V gene data show CDR1 as DFQATT and CDR2 as SNEGSKA (reference sequence). CDR3 size: 11 residues. V dropped 0 bases and J dropped 8 bases, with 7 bases sitting between them. DNA for the CDR3: TGCAGTGCTAGAGAGGGGAGGGAAGCTTTCTTT. As protein: CSAREGREAFF.

This chain links TRBV12-2 with TRBJ2-2; TRBD1 is taken as the D call from the table, unchecked against the DNA. TRBV12-2 is shown as a pseudogene. The CDR3 runs 17 residues. The CDR3 loop is CASRSKTGGGNTGELFF. The CDR3 bases are TGTGCAAGTCGCTCAAAGACAGGGGGCGGTAACACCGGGGAGCTGTTTTTT.

This sequence joins TRBV6-1 and TRBJ1-4; maybe TRBD1 (6 bases). Trimming took 1 base from V and 8 from J, leaving 14 bases between them. Germline lookup yields CDR1 MNHNS and CDR2 SASEGT. The CDR3 contains 15 residues. Written as DNA, the CDR3 is TGTGCCAGCAGTGAAGTCAGGCCAGGGACAGAAAAACTGTTTTTT. Protein: CASSEVRPGTEKLFF.

The genes are TRBV19 and TRBJ1-4; 7 bases fit TRBD1. Germline values: CDR1 LNHDA, CDR2 SQIVND (reference sequence). CDR3 size: 14 residues. V lost 6 bases to trimming and J lost 7 bases; unmatched junction nucleotides: 8. The CDR3 DNA follows: TGTGCCAGTAGAGAAAGGGGGCTTGGTGAAAAACTGTTTTTT. It specifies CASRERGLGEKLFF. Looking up the rest from reference TRBV19 and TRBJ1-4 gives the full variable domain: DGGITQSPKYLFRKEGQNVTLSCEQNLNHDAMYWYRQDPGQGLRLIYYSQIVNDFQKGDIAEGYSVSREKKESFPLTVTSAQKNPTAFYLCASRERGLGEKLFFGSGTQLSVL.

The chain employs TRBV7-8 and TRBJ1-4; 8 bases fit TRBD1. There are 15 residues in the CDR3. Germline assignment: CDR1 SGHVS and CDR2 FQNEAQ. V was clipped by 3 bases and J by 7 bases; unmatched bases: 7. CDR3 sequence reads: CASSLKWTGREKLFF. CDR3 coding DNA: TGTGCCAGCAGCTTGAAATGGACAGGGCGTGAAAAACTGTTTTTT.

This sequence joins TRBV4-1 and TRBJ1-5; 9 bases agree with TRBD1. Germline values: CDR1 MGHRA, CDR2 YSYEKL. V lost 5 bases to trimming and J lost 6 bases; unmatched junction nucleotides: 11. The CDR3 totals 16 residues. DNA of the CDR3: TGCGCCAGCAGCGGCACAGGGGGCGCGGGTAGTCAGCCCCAGCATTTT. Translated, it gives CASSGTGGAGSQPQHF.

This rearrangement joins TRBV4-2 to TRBJ2-3, with 12 bases identical to TRBD2. The ends lost 2 bases at V and 3 bases at J; junction bases unmatched: 6. Germline V CDR1 and CDR2: LGHNA, YNFKEQ. The CDR3 has 17 residues. The CDR3 nucleotides are TGTGCCAGCAGCCAATTTGGGACTAGCGGGCTGACAGATACGCAGTATTTT. Translating it yields CASSQFGTSGLTDTQYF.

This clone was detected once. The V and J genes are TRBV11-2 and TRBJ2-7; TRBD1 aligns across 7 bases. Per germline, CDR1 SGHAT and CDR2 FQNNGV. With V trimmed by 1 base and J by 5 bases, 8 bases remained unmatched. This CDR3 is 15 amino acids long. The CDR3 here is CASSLAGTVNHEQYF. In DNA, the CDR3 is TGTGCCAGCAGCTTAGCAGGGACAGTAAATCACGAGCAGTACTTC.

The V and J genes are TRBV24-1 and TRBJ2-7; weak D call: TRBD2 (6 bases). The germline gives CDR1 KGHDR, CDR2 SFDVKD. The CDR3 spans 14 residues. Trimming left V 4 bases short and J 7 bases short, with 16 bases between. This CDR3 reads CATSDPGLKGEQYF. CDR3 in DNA: TGTGCCACCAGTGACCCCGGACTAAAAGGTGAGCAGTACTTC.

The CDR3, as DNA: TGCGCCAGCGCACGGAGCCCAGCCTACGAGCAGTACTTC. Residues: CASARSPAYEQYF. The V and J genes are TRBV5-1 and TRBJ2-7; D is undetermined. Trimming removed 7 bases from V and 2 bases from J, with 13 bases in between. CDR3 length equals 13 residues. Germline V CDR1 and CDR2: SGHRS, YFSETQ.

The chain uses TRBV12-3 or TRBV12-4 and TRBJ2-7; D is unresolved. This CDR3 contains 13 residues. V lost 3 bases and J lost 0, with 6 bases in between. The DNA of the CDR3 is TGTGCCAGCAGTTTGGGCTACTCCTACGAGCAGTACTTC. Translating it yields CASSLGYSYEQYF.

This clone was observed a few times. The V call is TRBV5-6, the J call TRBJ1-4; D perhaps matches TRBD1 (5 bases). Germline V gives CDR1 SGHDT, CDR2 YYEEEE. The CDR3 consists of 16 residues. Trimming cost V 1 base and J 5 bases, with 15 bases left between them. In DNA, the CDR3 is TGTGCCAGCAGCTTGATTCGAGACAGATTAAATGAAAAACTGTTTTTT. This sequence encodes CASSLIRDRLNEKLFF.

In its sample, this clone was seen once. The genes are TRBV19 and TRBJ1-3, with 9 bases that match TRBD1. CDR1 and CDR2 from the germline V gene are LNHDA and SQIVND (reference sequence). There are 17 residues in the CDR3. V trimming: 5 bases; J trimming: 2 bases; junction bases outside the gene matches: 10. CDR3 DNA sequence: TGTGCCAGTAGTCCCGGGACAGGGTTTGGAACTGGAAACACCATATATTTT. This translates into CASSPGTGFGTGNTIYF. Supplemented by reference TRBV19 and TRBJ1-3, the full variable domain reads DGGITQSPKYLFRKEGQNVTLSCEQNLNHDAMYWYRQDPGQGLRLIYYSQIVNDFQKGDIAEGYSVSREKKESFPLTVTSAQKNPTAFYLCASSPGTGFGTGNTIYFGEGSWLTVV.

The chain uses TRBV6-5 and TRBJ1-2, with TRBD1 as a possible D gene (5 bases). CDR3 length: 13 residues. With 6 bases removed from V and 5 bases from J, the gap between germline ends came to 13 bases. The germline CDR1 and CDR2 sequences are MNHEY and SVGAGI. The CDR3 DNA reads TGTGCCAGCAGGCAGGGCACCTTGTATGGCTACACCTTC. Its protein is CASRQGTLYGYTF.

V and J are TRBV19 and TRBJ2-7, with TRBD1 matching 8 bases. Trimming removed 6 bases from V and 0 bases from J; junction bases left unmatched: 10. Germline CDR1 reads LNHDA; CDR2 reads SQIVND (reference sequence). The CDR3 spans 16 residues. The CDR3 region has the DNA TGTGCCAGTAGAGGTTGGGCGGGACAGGACTCCTACGAGCAGTACTTC. Translating it yields CASRGWAGQDSYEQYF. Variable domain in full (rest from reference TRBV19 and TRBJ2-7): DGGITQSPKYLFRKEGQNVTLSCEQNLNHDAMYWYRQDPGQGLRLIYYSQIVNDFQKGDIAEGYSVSREKKESFPLTVTSAQKNPTAFYLCASRGWAGQDSYEQYFGPGTRLTVT.

The chain couples TRBV9 to TRBJ1-1; a possible D gene is TRBD1 (5 bases). V dropped 2 bases and J dropped 8 bases, with 10 bases sitting between them. The CDR3 extends over 12 amino acids. CDR1 SGDLS and CDR2 YYNGEE come from the germline V gene. CDR3 in amino acids: CASSVVGREAFF. CDR3 DNA: TGTGCCAGCAGCGTGGTGGGGCGAGAAGCTTTCTTT.

The chain recombines TRBV27 with TRBJ2-7; 11 bases align to TRBD1. V was pared by 3 bases and J by 3 bases, with 7 bases of the junction left unmatched. The CDR3 totals 16 residues. Germline CDR1 and CDR2: MNHEY and SMNVEV (reference sequence). The CDR3 protein is CASSLVRDRGSYEQYF. The DNA for the CDR3 is TGTGCCAGCAGTTTGGTCCGGGACAGGGGGAGCTACGAGCAGTACTTC.